This T cell receptor (beta chain) was retrieved from a study of T-cell memory formation after mild COVID-19. About the research overall: Clusters of TCRs were largely donor specific.

This clonotype was found a few times. What it binds is unknown. V lost 2 bases and J lost 2; bases outside the gene matches: 6. Germline V CDR1 and CDR2: WSHSY, SAAADI. The length of the CDR3 is 17 residues. Constant-segment primers served in 5'RACE that generated TCR alpha and TCR beta cDNA libraries bearing sample barcodes and UMIs. TCRdb reprocessed the 5' RACE reads with MiXCR, giving one entry per CDR3 protein. The sample shows roughly 120,000 distinct CDR3 sequences, about 24% of them seen only once. Broader study findings: There was a balanced CD4/CD8 profile in clones contracting day 15 to 85, and later expanders leaned CD4+. For second-wave clones that peaked at day 37, SARS-CoV-2 specificity went unverified.

This receptor was obtained from a man between 18 and 29 years old who had mild COVID-19 (a few samples of this study predate the infection). Cell type and time point are not known. Specimen: PBMCs or a T cell subset sorted from them (not recorded which). The chain employs TRBV10-2 and TRBJ1-6; TRBD1 matches at 7 bases. The CDR3 region has the DNA TGCGCCAGCAGTGAGGAGGGGGCATTCGCCTATAATTCACCCCTCCACTTT. Protein sequence: CASSEEGAFAYNSPLHF.